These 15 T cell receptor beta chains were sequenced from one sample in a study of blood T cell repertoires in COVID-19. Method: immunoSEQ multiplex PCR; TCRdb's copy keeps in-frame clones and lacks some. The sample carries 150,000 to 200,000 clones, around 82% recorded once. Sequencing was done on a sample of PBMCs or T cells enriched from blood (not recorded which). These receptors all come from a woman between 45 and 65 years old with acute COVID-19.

CDR3 coding DNA: TGTGCCAGCAGTCCAGGACTAGCTGGAGAGACCCAGTACTTC. This gives the protein CASSPGLAGETQYF. V and J are TRBV7-3 and TRBJ2-5, with 8 bases matching TRBD2. CDR3 size: 14 residues. Trimming at V came to 6 bases and at J to 4 bases, leaving 7 bases not matched to a gene. Germline CDR1 SGHTA, CDR2 FQGTGA.

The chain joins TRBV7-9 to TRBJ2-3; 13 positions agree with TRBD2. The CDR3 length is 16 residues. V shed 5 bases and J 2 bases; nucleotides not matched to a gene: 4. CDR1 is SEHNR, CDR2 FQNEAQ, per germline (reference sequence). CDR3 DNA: TGTGCCAGCAGCCAACTAGCGGGGGGGGACACAGATACGCAGTATTTT. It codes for CASSQLAGGDTDTQYF.

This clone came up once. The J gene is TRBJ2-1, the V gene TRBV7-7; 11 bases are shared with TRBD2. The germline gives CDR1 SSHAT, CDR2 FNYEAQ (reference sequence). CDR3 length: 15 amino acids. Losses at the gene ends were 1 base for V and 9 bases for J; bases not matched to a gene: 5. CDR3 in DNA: TGTGCCAGCAGCTTAGAGGGACTAGCGGCTGGTGAGCAGTTCTTC. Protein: CASSLEGLAAGEQFF.

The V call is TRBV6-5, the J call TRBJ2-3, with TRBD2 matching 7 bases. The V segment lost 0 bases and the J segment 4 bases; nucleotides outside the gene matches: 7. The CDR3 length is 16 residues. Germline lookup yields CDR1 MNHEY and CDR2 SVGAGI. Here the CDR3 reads CASSYSLAAIPDTQYF. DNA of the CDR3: TGTGCCAGCAGTTACTCGCTAGCGGCTATTCCAGATACGCAGTATTTT.

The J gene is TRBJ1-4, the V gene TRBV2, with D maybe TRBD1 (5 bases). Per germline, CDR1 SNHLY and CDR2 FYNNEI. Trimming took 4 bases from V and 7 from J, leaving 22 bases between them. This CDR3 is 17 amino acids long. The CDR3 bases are TGTGCCAGCAGTGGGTCGGTAGGGGTCCGGGGGAGTGAAAAACTGTTTTTT. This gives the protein CASSGSVGVRGSEKLFF.

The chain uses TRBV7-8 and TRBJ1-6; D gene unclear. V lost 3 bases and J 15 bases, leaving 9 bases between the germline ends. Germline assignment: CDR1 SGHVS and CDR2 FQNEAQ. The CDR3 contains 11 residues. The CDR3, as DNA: TGTGCCAGCAGCTTTGGGCAGCTCCTCCACTTT. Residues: CASSFGQLLHF.

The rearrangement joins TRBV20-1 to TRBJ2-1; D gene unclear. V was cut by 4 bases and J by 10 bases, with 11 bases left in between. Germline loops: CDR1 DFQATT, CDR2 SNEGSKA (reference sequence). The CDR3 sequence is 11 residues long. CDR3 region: CSAIRRREQFF. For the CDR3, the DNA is TGCAGTGCTATCCGACGGCGGGAGCAGTTCTTC.

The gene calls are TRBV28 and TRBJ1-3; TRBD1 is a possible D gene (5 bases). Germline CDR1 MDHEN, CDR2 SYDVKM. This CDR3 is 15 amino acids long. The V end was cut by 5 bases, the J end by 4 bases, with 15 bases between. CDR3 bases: TGTGCCAGCAGTATTGGACATGGGGTGGGAAACACCATATATTTT. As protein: CASSIGHGVGNTIYF.

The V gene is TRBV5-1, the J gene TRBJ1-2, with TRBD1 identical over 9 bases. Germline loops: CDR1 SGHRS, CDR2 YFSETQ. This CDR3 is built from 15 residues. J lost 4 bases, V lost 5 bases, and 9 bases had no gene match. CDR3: CASRLDRGAGYGYTF. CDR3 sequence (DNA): TGCGCCAGCAGACTAGACAGGGGGGCAGGCTATGGCTACACCTTC.

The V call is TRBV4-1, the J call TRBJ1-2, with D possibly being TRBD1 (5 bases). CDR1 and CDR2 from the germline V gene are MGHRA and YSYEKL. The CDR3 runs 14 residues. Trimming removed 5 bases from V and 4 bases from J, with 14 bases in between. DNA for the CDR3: TGCGCCAGCAGCTCAAGGGAAGGGGTCTATGGCTACACCTTC. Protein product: CASSSREGVYGYTF.

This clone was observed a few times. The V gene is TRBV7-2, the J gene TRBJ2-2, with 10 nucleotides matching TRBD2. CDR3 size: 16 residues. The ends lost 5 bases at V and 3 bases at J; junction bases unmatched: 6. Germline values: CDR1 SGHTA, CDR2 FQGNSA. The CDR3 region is CASSGVAGGHTGELFF. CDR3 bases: TGTGCCAGCAGCGGGGTAGCGGGGGGCCACACCGGGGAGCTGTTTTTT.

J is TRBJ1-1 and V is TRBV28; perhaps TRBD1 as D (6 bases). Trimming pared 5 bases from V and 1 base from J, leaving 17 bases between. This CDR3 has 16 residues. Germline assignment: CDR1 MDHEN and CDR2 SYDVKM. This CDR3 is CASSLLLRGANTEAFF. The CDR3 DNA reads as TGTGCCAGCAGTCTCCTCCTCAGGGGAGCGAACACTGAAGCTTTCTTT.

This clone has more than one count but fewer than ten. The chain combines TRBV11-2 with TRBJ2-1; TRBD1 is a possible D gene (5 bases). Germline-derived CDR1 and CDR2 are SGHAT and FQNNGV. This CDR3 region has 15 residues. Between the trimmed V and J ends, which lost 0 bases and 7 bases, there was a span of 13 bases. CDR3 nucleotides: TGTGCCAGCAGCTTAGATCCGGCAGGGCGGAATGAGCAGTTCTTC. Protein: CASSLDPAGRNEQFF.

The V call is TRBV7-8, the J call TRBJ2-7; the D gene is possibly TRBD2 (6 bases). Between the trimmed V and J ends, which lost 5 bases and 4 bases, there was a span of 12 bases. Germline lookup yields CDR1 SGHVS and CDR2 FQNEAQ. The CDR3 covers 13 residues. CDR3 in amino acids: CASSRVGGYEQYV. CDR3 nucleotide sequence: TGTGCCAGCAGCCGGGTGGGGGGTTACGAGCAGTACGTC.

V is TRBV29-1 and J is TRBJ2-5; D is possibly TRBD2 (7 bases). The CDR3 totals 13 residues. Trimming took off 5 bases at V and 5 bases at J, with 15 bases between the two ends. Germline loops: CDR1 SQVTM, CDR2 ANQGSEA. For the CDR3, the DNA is TGCAGCGTTCGCGGGGGCCGTGTGGAGACCCAGTACTTC. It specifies CSVRGGRVETQYF.